These 7 T cell receptor beta chains were all obtained from the same sample, sequenced in a study of T cell clonality in common variable immunodeficiency. Only in-frame clones appear in the TCRdb table, and some are missing; sequencing was by immunoSEQ multiplex PCR. This repertoire lists 80,000 or so clones without singletons; about 0.8% sits in the top ten. The specimen was peripheral blood mononuclear cells. The receptors stem from a person aged 18-69 years in good health.

In this sample, this clone turned up many times. The read falls 3 residues short of the CDR3 end, and the missing part is taken from the germline J gene. The chain recombines TRBV18 with TRBJ1-4, with D hard to call. Germline V gene sequence: CDR1 KGHSH, CDR2 LQKENI. V lost 2 bases, J lost 7 bases, and 5 bases lay in between. The CDR3 is made up of 12 amino acids. Incomplete CDR3 DNA: TGTGCCAGCTCACCATCGTTTGAAAAA. Protein product: CASSPSFEK. The full-length CDR3 reads as CASSPSFEKLFF. Full variable domain (remainder filled in from reference TRBV18 and TRBJ1-4): NAGVMQNPRHLVRRRGQEARLRCSPMKGHSHVYWYRQLPEEGLKFMVYLQKENIIDESGMPKERFSAEFPKEGPSILRIQQVVRGDSAAYFCASSPSFEKLFFGSGTQLSVL.

This clone was counted many times. The CDR3 extends 3 residues past the end of the read, so its final part is completed from the germline J gene. The chain couples TRBV10-3 to TRBJ2-7, with TRBD1 matching over 7 bases. The CDR3 runs 13 residues. The V gene's germline CDR1 is ENHRY and CDR2 SYGVKD. The V segment lost 6 bases and the J segment 5 bases; nucleotides outside the gene matches: 7. CDR3 bases read: TGTGCCATCAGGCCGGGACAGAGGAACGAG. Residues: CAIRPGQRNE. In full, the CDR3 reads CAIRPGQRNEQYF.

This clone has ten or more counts. The CDR3 goes on 3 residues after the read ends, and that part is filled in from the germline J gene. This chain connects TRBV9 to TRBJ2-3; 11 bases fit TRBD2. V trimming: 7 bases; J trimming: 2 bases; junction bases outside the gene matches: 6. The CDR3 is made up of 15 amino acids. Looked up from germline, CDR1 is SGDLS and CDR2 is YYNGEE. The CDR3 bases that were read are TGTGCCAGCGGTAGCGGGAGGGCCGTCACAGATACG. Translating gives CASGSGRAVTDT. The whole CDR3 region reads CASGSGRAVTDTQYF. The whole variable domain, filled in from reference TRBV9 and TRBJ2-3, reads DSGVTQTPKHLITATGQRVTLRCSPRSGDLSVYWYQQSLDQGLQFLIQYYNGEERAKGNILERFSAQQFPDLHSELNLSSLELGDSALYFCASGSGRAVTDTQYFGPGTRLTVL.

This clone occurred many times. The read stops 3 residues short of the end of the CDR3; the missing end is completed from the germline J gene. The chain is built from TRBV20-1 and TRBJ2-3, with TRBD2 matching over 16 bases. The CDR3 covers 17 residues. Germline V CDR1 and CDR2: DFQATT, SNEGSKA (reference sequence). The trim removed 0 bases at V and 8 bases at J, leaving 8 bases unmatched. CDR3 bases read: TGCAGTGCTAGAGATCCGGGACTAGCGGGAGGGCCTCCTACG. It encodes CSARDPGLAGGPPT. The entire CDR3 is CSARDPGLAGGPPTQYF.

This clone was seen at least ten times. The chain's CDR3 is CASSPSTTDTQYF. The DNA read from the CDR3 is TGTGCCAGCAGCCCGAGCACCACAGATACG. This chain links TRBV7-3 with TRBJ2-3; the D is unclear. The sequenced fragment ends 3 residues before the CDR3 boundary, so the rest is inferred from the germline J gene. The CDR3 consists of 13 residues. Germline V CDR1 and CDR2: SGHTA, FQGTGA. Trimming shortened V by 5 bases and J by 2 bases, and 8 bases separated the two germline ends.

In its sample, this clone was seen many times. The CDR3 goes on 3 residues after the read ends, and that part is filled in from the germline J gene. V and J are TRBV18 and TRBJ1-1; 7 bases are a match to TRBD1. V dropped 4 bases and J dropped 7; count of bases not matched to a gene: 3. Germline-derived CDR1 and CDR2 are KGHSH and LQKENI. This CDR3 region has 12 residues. CDR3 loop: CASSQDRVEAFF. The CDR3 bases that were read are TGTGCCAGCTCACAAGACAGGGTTGAA.

This clone was observed at least ten times. The missing CDR3 end, 3 residues past where the read stops, is filled in from the germline J gene. The J gene is TRBJ2-1, the V gene TRBV28; TRBD2 aligns across 11 bases. Germline V CDR1 and CDR2: MDHEN, SYDVKM. Germline trimming cut 2 bases from V and 5 bases from J; bases unmatched to any gene: 5. The CDR3 is 16 residues long. CDR3 region: CASSLTGTSGNNEQFF. Incomplete CDR3 DNA: TGTGCCAGCAGTTTAACCGGGACTAGCGGAAACAATGAG.